Many counts were recorded for the clone carrying this TCR beta chain. Its antigen remains unknown. The data originate from a study of identical twins. Broader study findings: Analyses of zero insertions could be partly confounded by invariant MAIT and iNKT cells.

Every donor was a healthy Caucasian. There are 15 residues in the CDR3. The germline CDR1 and CDR2 sequences are DFQATT and SNEGSKA (reference sequence). With 7 bases removed from V and 7 bases from J, the gap between germline ends came to 23 bases. TCRdb called the 5' RACE reads again in MiXCR, with one record for every CDR3 protein. This table holds approximately 220,000 distinct CDR3 sequences, about 7.5% found once. These data also featured in a second study, about yellow fever vaccine responses in identical twins.

V gene TRBV20-1 combines with J gene TRBJ2-1; D might be TRBD2 (5 bases). The sequence was obtained from a woman aged 18-29 years in good health. Sequencing input: memory (CD45RO+) T cells sorted from blood. The CDR3 bases are TGCAGTGGGGAGTTTTCGCGTCGGAGACGAAATGAGCAGTTCTTC. It codes for CSGEFSRRRRNEQFF.